This T cell receptor beta chain was identified during a study of cytomegalovirus exposure and HLA in healthy donors. Study details: A preliminary data release comprised 70 million to 95 million unique TCRs obtained from HLA-typed donors. Overall study results and limits: Indistinguishable V segments such as TRBV6-2 and TRBV6-3 were excluded.

This clone occurred a few times. Its specificity is unknown. V lost 1 base and J lost 7; bases outside the gene matches: 8. This CDR3 is 16 amino acids long. CDR1 and CDR2 (germline): LNHNV, YYDKDF (reference sequence). Use of 60 Vbeta and 13 Jbeta primers characterized the PCR. Profiling relied on immunoSEQ multiplex PCR, and the TCRdb table lists in-frame clones only, not all of them. The profile shows more than 95,000 clones, around 76% of them singletons. This rearrangement joins TRBV15 to TRBJ2-4, with 9 bases aligning to TRBD2. The sequenced sample was PBMCs. The sequence came from a man in his fifties or sixties in good health and CMV-seropositive. The DNA for the CDR3 is TGTGCCACCAGCAGAGTTGGAGCGGGAGGTTGGAACATTCAGTACTTC. Translated, it gives CATSRVGAGGWNIQYF.